The 22 T cell receptor beta chains below were found in one sample sequenced in a study of identical twins. One entry per CDR3 protein results from TCRdb running MiXCR on the 5' RACE reads. This sample has 200,000 to 250,000 distinct CDR3 sequences, with roughly 10% found just once. Material: memory T cells sorted from blood. The receptors derive from a man aged 50 to 59 in good health.

This clonotype appeared a few times. This chain links TRBV4-2 with TRBJ2-1, with D tentatively TRBD1 (6 bases). The CDR3 has 15 residues. CDR1 and CDR2 from the germline V gene are LGHNA and YNFKEQ. Trimming took off 0 bases at V and 8 bases at J, with 14 bases between the two ends. The chain's CDR3 is CASSQDLRTVDEQFF. Here the CDR3 DNA reads TGTGCCAGCAGCCAAGACCTGCGGACAGTTGATGAGCAGTTCTTC.

This clonotype was recorded many times. V gene TRBV7-2 combines with J gene TRBJ2-1; 8 bases align to TRBD1. This CDR3 has 15 amino acids. The V segment lost 5 bases and the J segment 9 bases; nucleotides outside the gene matches: 12. Germline V gene data show CDR1 as SGHTA and CDR2 as FQGNSA. The CDR3 loop reads CASSNDRGPIGEQFF. Here the CDR3 DNA reads TGTGCCAGCAGCAATGACAGGGGTCCGATCGGTGAGCAGTTCTTC.

The V gene is TRBV7-2, the J gene TRBJ2-5; unclear D gene. Trimming pared 0 bases from V and 4 bases from J, leaving 12 bases between. The CDR3 totals 15 residues. The germline V gene has CDR1 SGHTA and CDR2 FQGNSA. DNA for the CDR3: TGTGCCAGCAGCTTAGCAGGGATCAACGGAGAGACCCAGTACTTC. This codes for CASSLAGINGETQYF.

This clonotype has a count of ten or more. V and J are TRBV4-3 and TRBJ1-1, with TRBD1 identical over 10 bases. Germline V gene sequence: CDR1 LGHNA, CDR2 YSLEER. After removal of 2 bases from V and 11 bases from J, the junction contained 11 bases not matched to a gene. The CDR3 is 15 residues long. As DNA, the CDR3 is TGCGCCAGCAGCCAATCGACCGGGACAGGGGATCAGGCTTTCTTT. Translation: CASSQSTGTGDQAFF.

This clonotype was detected only a few times. This chain joins TRBV7-9 and TRBJ2-2; 14 nucleotides line up with TRBD2. With 5 bases clipped from V and 3 bases from J, the junction kept 5 bases outside the gene matches. In germline, CDR1 is SEHNR, CDR2 FQNEAQ (reference sequence). The CDR3 is 17 residues long. CDR3 DNA sequence: TGTGCCAGCAGCCCTCGACTAGCGGGGGGGTACACCGGGGAGCTGTTTTTT. Translated, it gives CASSPRLAGGYTGELFF.

This clonotype was observed many times. One junction end does not reproduce the germline sequence, and a read error may be involved. The chain links TRBV6-5 to TRBJ2-1; D is ambiguous. The CDR3 is 10 amino acids. Looked up from germline, CDR1 is MNHEY and CDR2 is SVGAGI. The CDR3 loop is CASKSDGPVF. The CDR3 nucleotides are TGTGCCAGTAAGTCGGACGGCCCGGTCTTC.

V usage is TRBV2 and J usage is TRBJ2-7; 8 nucleotides agree with TRBD1. The germline gives CDR1 SNHLY, CDR2 FYNNEI. The CDR3 runs 15 residues. V was pared by 4 bases and J by 4 bases, with 9 bases of the junction left unmatched. The CDR3 loop is CASSATGTGGYEQYF. The CDR3 nucleotides are TGTGCCAGCAGTGCGACCGGGACAGGAGGGTACGAGCAGTACTTC.

This clonotype was observed a handful of times. The gene calls are TRBV28 and TRBJ2-7; the D gene could be TRBD1 or TRBD2 (5 bases each). The CDR3 sequence is 13 residues long. The V gene lost 5 bases and the J gene lost 3 bases, with 11 bases spanning the gap. The germline gives CDR1 MDHEN, CDR2 SYDVKM. This chain's CDR3 is CASSLSGGYEQYF. The CDR3 coding sequence is TGTGCCAGCAGTCTAAGTGGGGGCTACGAGCAGTACTTC.

The chain couples TRBV10-3 to TRBJ2-5, with TRBD2 identical over 13 bases. From germline, CDR1 is ENHRY and CDR2 SYGVKD. Germline trimming cut 6 bases from V and 5 bases from J; bases unmatched to any gene: 6. This CDR3 is 15 amino acids long. The CDR3 loop is CAISTSGGALETQYF. The CDR3 DNA sequence: TGTGCCATCAGCACTAGCGGGGGGGCGTTGGAGACCCAGTACTTC.

This clonotype appeared many times. The J gene is TRBJ2-1, the V gene TRBV4-1; D not certain. V lost 1 base and J lost 5, with 12 bases in between. The CDR3 length is 15 residues. From germline, CDR1 is MGHRA and CDR2 YSYEKL. The CDR3 nucleotides are TGCGCCAGCAGCCAAGTGGGTGGCAGCAACAATGAGCAGTTCTTC. Residues: CASSQVGGSNNEQFF.

This clonotype was counted only a few times. This CDR3 reads CASTSWGGRTDTQYF. The CDR3 DNA sequence: TGCGCCAGCACTTCCTGGGGGGGAAGGACAGATACGCAGTATTTT. The chain uses TRBV5-1 and TRBJ2-3; 7 bases are a match to TRBD2. Trimming cost V 6 bases and J 3 bases; bases outside gene matches: 10. CDR1 is SGHRS, CDR2 YFSETQ, per germline. There are 15 residues in the CDR3.

The chain carries TRBV6-1 and TRBJ2-6, with D possibly being TRBD1 (5 bases). CDR1 MNHNS and CDR2 SASEGT come from the germline V gene. The CDR3 extends over 15 amino acids. The ends were cut back, 6 bases at V and 0 bases at J, with 9 bases in the middle. The CDR3 DNA is TGTGCCAGCAGATCAGGGTACTCTGGGGCCAACGTCCTGACTTTC. It codes for CASRSGYSGANVLTF.

This clonotype was seen just once. The CDR3 does not close with the conserved phenylalanine or tryptophan, likely indicating a read error. The V gene is TRBV10-2, the J gene TRBJ1-3, with no clear D. The CDR3 is 15 residues long. V was shortened by 6 bases and J by 0 bases, with 12 bases between the two germline ends. Germline CDR1 and CDR2: WSHSY and SAAADI. Written as DNA, the CDR3 is TGCGCCAGCAGGGCGGGGAGGGTCTCTGGAAACACCATATATCTT. This gives the protein CASRAGRVSGNTIYL.

This clonotype has a count of ten or more. J is TRBJ2-5 and V is TRBV7-9; the D is unclear. Trimming cost V 1 base and J 2 bases, with 8 bases left between them. CDR1 and CDR2 from the germline V gene are SEHNR and FQNEAQ (reference sequence). CDR3 length equals 14 residues. In DNA form, the CDR3 reads TGTGCCAGCAGCTTAGTGTTGGGGCAAGAGACCCAGTACTTC. The encoded protein is CASSLVLGQETQYF. Supplemented by reference TRBV7-9 and TRBJ2-5, the full variable domain reads DTGVSQNPRHKITKRGQNVTFRCDPISEHNRLYWYRQTLGQGPEFLTYFQNEAQLEKSRLLSDRFSAERPKGSFSTLEIQRTEQGDSAMYLCASSLVLGQETQYFGPGTRLLVL.

The rearrangement joins TRBV18 to TRBJ1-1; D is perhaps TRBD1 (5 bases). Trimming stripped 6 bases from V and 8 bases from J, with 13 bases between. This CDR3 contains 12 residues. The V gene's germline CDR1 is KGHSH and CDR2 LQKENI. The CDR3 region is CASSPAGGEAFF. The CDR3 DNA reads TGTGCCAGCTCTCCAGCCGGGGGAGAAGCTTTCTTT.

This clonotype was picked up a small number of times. The chain employs TRBV20-1 and TRBJ2-1, with 13 bases aligning to TRBD2. Germline V gene lookup returns CDR1 DFQATT and CDR2 SNEGSKA (reference sequence). The CDR3 runs 15 residues. Trimming removed 4 bases from V and 9 bases from J; junction bases left unmatched: 9. CDR3 protein: CSATPGLAGYGEQFF. CDR3 DNA: TGCAGTGCTACCCCGGGACTAGCGGGATATGGTGAGCAGTTCTTC.

The rearrangement links TRBV6-5 to TRBJ1-2; 11 bases are a match to TRBD1. J was trimmed by 5 bases and V by 2 bases; bases with no gene match: 4. The CDR3 extends over 15 amino acids. Germline CDR1 MNHEY, CDR2 SVGAGI. DNA of the CDR3: TGTGCCAGCAGTTACGGACAGGGGGCAGGGTATGGCTACACCTTC. The encoded protein is CASSYGQGAGYGYTF.

This clonotype was counted only a few times. The V call is TRBV18, the J call TRBJ1-1; possibly TRBD1 for D (6 bases). Germline lookup yields CDR1 KGHSH and CDR2 LQKENI. The V end lost 1 base, the J end lost 4 bases, and 10 bases lay between the germline ends. The CDR3 is 14 residues long. CDR3 in amino acids: CASSPQSRGTEAFF. The CDR3 nucleotides read TGTGCCAGCTCACCACAGTCCAGGGGCACTGAAGCTTTCTTT.

The CDR3 region is CASSFRGLGAFF. CDR3 nucleotide sequence: TGTGCCAGCAGCTTCAGGGGACTTGGAGCTTTCTTT. The chain uses TRBV5-5 and TRBJ1-1; TRBD1 might be the D (6 bases). V shed 2 bases and J shed 10 bases, with 12 bases lying between them. CDR1 and CDR2 (germline): SGHKS, YYEKEE (reference sequence). CDR3 length: 12 amino acids.

This clonotype was counted only a few times. The gene calls are TRBV6-2 or TRBV6-3 and TRBJ2-2; D is tentatively TRBD1 or TRBD2 (5 bases each). This CDR3 has 13 residues. V was trimmed by 6 bases and J by 6 bases, leaving 11 bases between them. The V gene's germline CDR1 is MNHEY and CDR2 SVGEGT. CDR3 in amino acids: CASRGVGPGELFF. The DNA for the CDR3 is TGTGCCAGCAGGGGGGTCGGACCCGGGGAGCTGTTTTTT.

This clonotype was detected a few times. V is TRBV29-1 and J is TRBJ1-2; possibly TRBD1 for D (6 bases). Germline CDR1 SQVTM, CDR2 ANQGSEA. This CDR3 comprises 15 residues. V lost 0 bases, J lost 5 bases, and 16 bases lay in between. This chain's CDR3 is CSVEERGRGSYGYTF. CDR3 coding DNA: TGCAGCGTTGAAGAACGTGGCAGGGGATCTTATGGCTACACCTTC.

This clonotype was seen ten or more times. The chain links TRBV27 to TRBJ1-3; no definite D call. The CDR3 extends over 16 amino acids. V lost 7 bases to trimming and J lost 1 base, with 17 bases between them. The germline CDR1 and CDR2 sequences are MNHEY and SMNVEV (reference sequence). The CDR3 sequence: CASIIYRRRSGNTIYF. The CDR3 coding sequence is TGTGCCAGCATCATATATCGTAGGCGGTCTGGAAACACCATATATTTT.